This T cell receptor (beta chain) was profiled in a study of identical twins (TCRdb year 2016). For context, the study as a whole: The study deep-sequenced TCR alpha and beta repertoires from monozygotic twins, unrelated adults of various ages and cord blood to test whether fetal clonotypes persist. To rule out contamination, replicate twin experiments were performed at different times with different library preparation protocols. General findings and caveats noted by the study authors: The excess sharing between twins in beta out-of-frame sequences was weaker because fewer shared sequences reduced the signal-to-noise ratio. Conclusions relied on cross-sectional statistical analysis, since the same donors could not be followed over many years. Abundant cord blood beta clonotypes had fewer insertions, young adult naive repertoires showed a similar but weaker trend, and memory repertoires showed no such trend. In monozygotic twins, recombination models systematically underestimated out-of-frame TCR alpha sharing, but the models matched the sharing seen between unrelated individuals. Invariant T cells such as MAIT and iNKT could partly confound zero-insertion analyses, although diverse VJ usage argued against such confounding for most clonotypes. Compared with coincidental sharing between unrelated individuals, out-of-frame TCR alpha sequences shared between twins showed an excess of sequences with low generation probability.

This clonotype was picked up many times. No cognate antigen has been identified for it. No much larger clone is present one base from it, and per-base qualities are unavailable. Only healthy Caucasian donors were included. Three pairs of female monozygotic twins, all aged roughly 18 to 29 years, made up the twin cohort. Positive isolation kits from Invitrogen were used to isolate the CD4+ and CD8+ T cell populations. The receptor library was made with 5' RACE. The instrument given in TCRdb is Illumina HiSeq 2000. A universal primer binding site was added through template switching, and the final cDNA carried a unique molecular identifier so that TCR cDNA molecules could be counted accurately. First-strand cDNA for TCR alpha and beta chains was synthesized from specific primers in the conserved constant-segment region. To control for contamination, each cDNA library was double barcoded with a SMART-Mk sample barcode plus Illumina barcodes. TruSeq adapter sequences along with Illumina sample barcodes were introduced in two successive PCR steps. The Illumina HiSeq platform was used with custom primers to sequence TCR alpha and beta cDNA libraries. The source study handled its data this way. MiGEC processed the raw reads to extract unique molecular identifiers, while MiXCR was used to determine the CDR3 positions. For each individual, recombination models were inferred using an EM algorithm with the repgenHMM and IGoR tools. The analysis of shared clonotypes was done with the tcR package in R, with sharing normalized by the product of cloneset sizes. Out-of-frame nonproductive sequences were analyzed to study raw recombination free of thymic and clonal selection effects. TCRdb reanalyzed the raw reads on its own, using fastp at Q25 for trimming and MiXCR for clone calling, and kept in-frame beta chains. Every distinct CDR3 protein forms one entry, paired with its most common genes and DNA. The V and J calls and clone size come from TCRdb's table, not from the authors' own analysis. Here the sample has some 500,000 distinct CDR3 sequences; 22% occur a single time. About 0.99% of the sample lies in the top ten.

CDR1 and CDR2 are read off the germline V gene (reference sequence) as DFQATT and SNEGSKA. The CDR3 runs 14 residues from the cysteine to the phenylalanine. The only DNA kept is the CDR3, 42 bases in frame from the first base. V is shortened by 2 bases, J by 3 bases, and the region joining them spans 10 bases. This sample also appeared in a second study, on T cells expressing NK-cell markers. Per the second study: Three sorted T-cell subsets (CD3+CD56+NKG2C+, CD3+CD56+NKG2C- and CD3+CD56-NKG2C+) from several donors had their TCR beta-chain repertoires profiled. Of the eight sequenced donors, seven were found to be HCMV-seropositive and one was found to be HCMV-seronegative. To restrict sorting to alphabetaTCR-expressing T cells, an anti-gammadeltaTCR antibody was added in several experiments. For 6 or 7 donors, the dominant CD3+CD56+NKG2C+ clonotypes were among the top 10 CD8+ clonotypes and accounted for 1.0-7.0% of CD8+ T cells. Those dominant clonotypes were again the most abundant among CD3+CD56-NKG2C+ cells in several donors, at roughly 28.3-60.1%. It remained unclear whether the expanded NKG2C-expressing T cell clones were specific for HCMV antigens. The eight sequenced donors were randomly selected healthy volunteers, three men and five women. A commercial ELISA kit detecting HCMV-specific IgG in serum was used to determine HCMV serostatus. MIGEC was used to demultiplex reads and group reads by UMI, and MiTCR was used to assemble and quantify clonotypes. To exclude erroneous sequences, any TCR cDNA sequence not supported by at least two reads was discarded. The tcR package was used for downstream repertoire analysis, with clonotypes matched between fractions based on CDR3 nucleotide sequence plus V segment. Antigen specificity was annotated against VDJdb with VDJmatch, allowing one amino acid substitution in CDR3.

This TCR derives from a woman under 30 in good health. The chain was built from TRBV20-1 and TRBJ2-2; a tentative D match to TRBD1 spans 5 bases. Sequencing input: CD4+ T cells sorted from blood. The CDR3 here reads CSARTLQDTGELFF. The bases are TGCAGTGCTAGAACCCTACAGGACACCGGGGAGCTGTTTTTT.